The 6 T cell receptor beta chains below come from one sample, sequenced in a study of blood T cell repertoires in COVID-19. The assay was immunoSEQ multiplex PCR, and TCRdb's table has in-frame clones only and misses some. In the table there are roughly 310,000 clones, roughly 90% of which are singletons. Sequenced: peripheral blood. These receptors came from a woman younger than 45 with COVID-19, enrolled during active disease.

The chain has TRBV12-5 and TRBJ1-1, with D perhaps TRBD1 (6 bases). The V end lost 4 bases, the J end lost 5 bases, and 11 bases lay between the germline ends. The CDR3 covers 13 residues. Germline CDR1 and CDR2: LGHNT and FRNRAP. Written as DNA, the CDR3 is TGTGCTAGTGGTTCGGGAGGGGGGACTGAAGCTTTCTTT. Amino acids: CASGSGGGTEAFF. Complete variable domain (other parts from reference TRBV12-5 and TRBJ1-1): DARVTQTPRHKVTEMGQEVTMRCQPILGHNTVFWYRQTMMQGLELLAYFRNRAPLDDSGMPKDRFSAEMPDATLATLKIQPSEPRDSAVYFCASGSGGGTEAFFGQGTRLTVV.

The rearrangement uses TRBV7-3 and TRBJ2-1; 13 bases are a match to TRBD2. The CDR3 covers 16 residues. The V gene end was trimmed by 2 bases and the J gene end by 6 bases; junction bases not matched to a gene: 4. Germline values: CDR1 SGHTA, CDR2 FQGTGA. This chain's CDR3 is CASSLGGTSGTNEQFF. In DNA, the CDR3 is TGTGCCAGCAGCTTAGGTGGGACTAGCGGGACCAATGAGCAGTTCTTC.

The chain joins TRBV5-6 to TRBJ2-7; D is possibly TRBD2 (6 bases). The germline V gene has CDR1 SGHDT and CDR2 YYEEEE. The CDR3 extends over 14 amino acids. V was shortened by 4 bases and J by 2 bases, with 13 bases between the two germline ends. CDR3 in amino acids: CASSTVGGTYEQYF. CDR3 coding DNA: TGTGCCAGCAGCACCGTCGGGGGAACCTACGAGCAGTACTTC. The full variable domain, completed using reference TRBV5-6 and TRBJ2-7, is DAGVTQSPTHLIKTRGQQVTLRCSPKSGHDTVSWYQQALGQGPQFIFQYYEEEERQRGNFPDRFSGHQFPNYSSELNVNALLLGDSALYLCASSTVGGTYEQYFGPGTRLTVT.

This sequence joins TRBV10-3 and TRBJ1-1; a weak D match, TRBD1 (5 bases). From germline, CDR1 is ENHRY and CDR2 SYGVKD. Trimming pared 1 base from V and 9 bases from J, leaving 15 bases between. The CDR3 covers 14 residues. The DNA of the CDR3 is TGTGCCATCAGTGAGTTCGGGGTCCGGGGGAAAGCTTTCTTT. It is translated as CAISEFGVRGKAFF.

The count of this clone is one. The rearrangement joins TRBV25-1 to TRBJ2-2, with TRBD1 as a possible D gene (6 bases). The germline CDR1 and CDR2 sequences are MGHDK and SYGVNS. Trimming pared 1 base from V and 0 bases from J, leaving 12 bases between. The CDR3 is 17 amino acids. CDR3: CASSEWVRGTNTGELFF. The CDR3 DNA follows: TGTGCCAGCAGTGAATGGGTCAGGGGCACGAACACCGGGGAGCTGTTTTTT.

V gene TRBV19 combines with J gene TRBJ2-3, with D unresolved. Germline V gives CDR1 LNHDA, CDR2 SQIVND (reference sequence). This CDR3 contains 14 residues. Trimming shortened V by 4 bases and J by 5 bases, and 13 bases separated the two germline ends. CDR3 amino acids: CASSRAPRIDTQYF. DNA for the CDR3: TGTGCCAGTAGTAGAGCGCCTCGAATAGATACGCAGTATTTT.